This record concerns one TCR beta chain sequence. What it binds is not known. Each CDR3 protein is one row after TCRdb ran MiXCR on the reads. The table includes about 68,000 distinct CDR3 sequences, around 63% detected once. Germline trimming cut 1 base from V and 6 bases from J; bases unmatched to any gene: 6. Germline V gene sequence: CDR1 KGHSH, CDR2 LQKENI. The CDR3 sequence is 16 residues long. This entry belongs to a study of type 1 regulatory T cells. The TCR was taken from a human donor in good health. V and J are TRBV18 and TRBJ2-1, with 10 bases matching TRBD1. The sequencing input was cultured T cells, either the whole culture or a sorted T cell fraction (not recorded which). Indicated subset: Tr1-enriched cell product generated in vitro against host alloantigens. DNA for the CDR3: TGTGCCAGCTCACCACAAGGACAGGGGGTTGGCAATGAGCAGTTCTTC. It encodes CASSPQGQGVGNEQFF.